These 13 T cell receptor beta chains came from one sample sequenced in a study of T cells in Graves' hyperthyroidism and ophthalmopathy. Amplification yielded TCR beta CDR3 regions, with RNA transcripts as the source. TCR CDR3 underwent first-round RT-PCR with the HTBI primer set. Using its own MiXCR run on the multiplex PCR reads, TCRdb lists one record per CDR3 protein. The sample has a few hundred thousand distinct CDR3 sequences, roughly 18% seen once. The source material was blood. The receptors here all came from a man between 18 and 29 years old with Graves' ophthalmopathy.

CDR3 bases: TGTGCCAGCTCATCCCCGGGACAGGGAAGGAGGGCTGAAGCTTTCTTT. Protein sequence: CASSSPGQGRRAEAFF. V gene TRBV18 combines with J gene TRBJ1-1; TRBD1 matches 9 bases. The germline gives CDR1 KGHSH, CDR2 LQKENI. Unmatched junction bases numbered 13, after V lost 5 bases and J lost 6 bases. The CDR3 contains 16 residues.

This clonotype was seen many times. This chain uses TRBV12-3 or TRBV12-4 with TRBJ2-3; D unresolved. With 3 bases removed from V and 6 bases from J, the gap between germline ends came to 10 bases. The CDR3 length is 13 residues. The CDR3 coding sequence is TGTGCCAGCAGTTTCCCGGCACCGGATACGCAGTATTTT. Amino acids: CASSFPAPDTQYF.

This clonotype has only a few counts. CDR3 amino acids: CASTPAGAHEQYF. CDR3 in DNA: TGTGCCAGCACGCCGGCAGGGGCCCACGAGCAGTACTTC. The chain recombines TRBV6-1 with TRBJ2-7; TRBD1 might be the D (6 bases). Deletions cut 7 bases from V and 5 bases from J, with 15 bases between. CDR1 MNHNS and CDR2 SASEGT come from the germline V gene. This CDR3 contains 13 residues.

This clonotype occurred a few times. The chain employs TRBV19 and TRBJ2-1; the match to TRBD1 covers 10 bases. CDR1 is LNHDA, CDR2 SQIVND, per germline (reference sequence). The CDR3 has 18 amino acids. The V segment lost 5 bases and the J segment 4 bases; nucleotides outside the gene matches: 14. The CDR3 here is CASSSGQGSSVLYNEQFF. In DNA form, the CDR3 reads TGTGCCAGTAGTTCGGGACAGGGGTCTTCCGTACTGTACAATGAGCAGTTCTTC.

The chain recombines TRBV28 with TRBJ2-7; the D gene could be TRBD1 or TRBD2 (5 bases each). The CDR3 length is 14 residues. CDR1 and CDR2 from the germline V gene are MDHEN and SYDVKM. The V end was cut by 6 bases, the J end by 0 bases, with 12 bases between. The CDR3 spells CASSTGTDSYEQYF. The CDR3 bases are TGTGCCAGCAGCACCGGGACGGACTCCTACGAGCAGTACTTC. The variable domain in full, completed from reference TRBV28 and TRBJ2-7, reads DVKVTQSSRYLVKRTGEKVFLECVQDMDHENMFWYRQDPGLGLRLIYFSYDVKMKEKGDIPEGYSVSREKKERFSLILESASTNQTSMYLCASSTGTDSYEQYFGPGTRLTVT.

This clonotype was seen more than once but under ten times. This chain links TRBV5-1 with TRBJ2-2; D unclear. Trimming took 2 bases from V and 8 from J, leaving 4 bases between them. Germline CDR1 SGHRS, CDR2 YFSETQ. The CDR3 totals 11 residues. The chain's CDR3 is CASSFQGELFF. CDR3 DNA: TGCGCCAGCAGCTTTCAGGGGGAGCTGTTTTTT.

This clonotype was found a few times. V gene TRBV5-8 combines with J gene TRBJ2-5; D unresolved. Germline V gene data show CDR1 as SGHTS and CDR2 as YDEGEE. The germline V and J ends were trimmed by 4 bases and 1 base, with 11 bases remaining between them. This CDR3 has 14 amino acids. The CDR3 loop is CASSQALPQETQYF. For the CDR3, the DNA is TGTGCCAGCAGCCAAGCCCTACCCCAAGAGACCCAGTACTTC.

The table lists this clonotype with many counts. The chain links TRBV14 to TRBJ1-1; D is possibly TRBD1 (5 bases). V was clipped by 3 bases and J by 3 bases, with 14 bases between them. The CDR3 runs 15 residues. Germline CDR1 is SGHDN and CDR2 is FVKESK. CDR3 residues: CASSHITGLDTEAFF. The CDR3 bases are TGTGCCAGCAGCCATATTACAGGCCTTGACACTGAAGCTTTCTTT.

This clonotype was observed many times. The chain recombines TRBV12-3 or TRBV12-4 with TRBJ1-4; D gene uncertain. This CDR3 spans 17 amino acids. The V end was cut by 1 base, the J end by 0 bases, with 12 bases between. CDR3 loop: CASSLGGGPATNEKLFF. The CDR3 DNA is TGTGCCAGCAGTTTAGGGGGAGGCCCAGCAACTAATGAAAAACTGTTTTTT.

In this sample, this clonotype turned up many times. The chain uses TRBV18 and TRBJ1-2; no clear D gene. The CDR3 sequence is 11 residues long. Germline assignment: CDR1 KGHSH and CDR2 LQKENI. The V and J ends lost 3 bases and 8 bases respectively, with 7 bases between them. CDR3 nucleotide sequence: TGTGCCAGCTCACCGGTGGGGGGCTACACCTTC. Amino acid sequence: CASSPVGGYTF.

The genes are TRBV7-9 and TRBJ1-1; D unresolved. Trimming left V 1 base short and J 0 bases short, with 9 bases between. Germline CDR1 reads SEHNR; CDR2 reads FQNEAQ (reference sequence). The CDR3 has 15 amino acids. CDR3 in DNA: TGTGCCAGCAGCTTAGGGCATCAGATGAACACTGAAGCTTTCTTT. Residues: CASSLGHQMNTEAFF.

This clonotype was counted a few times. The chain is built from TRBV10-3 and TRBJ1-3; a possible D gene is TRBD1 (5 bases). Per the germline V gene, CDR1 is ENHRY and CDR2 is SYGVKD. The germline V and J ends were trimmed by 11 bases and 0 bases, with 11 bases remaining between them. This CDR3 region has 13 residues. CDR3 nucleotide sequence: TGTGCCTCCGCGAGGGGCTCTGGAAACACCATATATTTT. It specifies CASARGSGNTIYF.

On this clonotype: A much larger clonotype is one base distant, so this may be a read error. J is TRBJ2-7 and V is TRBV3-1, with a weak D call TRBD1 (6 bases). Germline CDR1 reads LGHDT; CDR2 reads YNNKEL (reference sequence). This CDR3 is 14 amino acids long. CDR3 nucleotides: TGTGCCAACAGCTACGGACAGACTTCCTACGAGCAGTACTTC. Translation: CANSYGQTSYEQYF.